This T cell receptor (beta chain) stems from a study of blood T cell repertoires in COVID-19. About the study: Acute-phase and convalescent COVID-19 samples originated in the United States, Italy and Spain. From T cells, B-cell-depleted T cells, or PBMCs came the material, which was cDNA or gDNA.

V was shortened by 11 bases and J by 3 bases, with 19 bases between the two germline ends. This CDR3 is built from 14 residues. Looked up from germline, CDR1 is MNHEY and CDR2 is SVGAGI. Original data processing: Nucleated cell counts were estimated from reference gene primer amplification. Profiled with immunoSEQ multiplex PCR; TCRdb holds only in-frame clones, not every one. That table is the source of V, J and clone size, and D and trimming were worked out from the DNA. The sample includes tens of thousands of clones, around 82% of them seen just once. The sequence derives from a man aged 55 to 70 with COVID-19, enrolled during active disease. The chain joins TRBV6-5 to TRBJ1-2; D is unclear. Sequenced material: peripheral blood. The CDR3 region is CASNREGSDYGYTF. The CDR3 region has the DNA TGTGCCTCGAACCGGGAGGGAAGTGACTATGGCTACACCTTC.